This TCR beta chain originates from a study of blood T cells in healthy people across ages. Study findings and constraints: Both naive CD4+ cell counts and diversity were greater in long-lived donors than in aged donors.

Alongside a J-beta primer mix, a sample-barcoded 5' primer served in a second PCR lasting about 6 to 11 cycles. Each cDNA molecule carried a tag from a template-switch adaptor that contained 12 random nucleotides. Using its own MiXCR run on the 5' RACE reads, TCRdb lists one record per CDR3 protein. Of approximately 1.5 million distinct CDR3 sequences in the sample, approximately 43% were seen once. The ends were cut back, 5 bases at V and 10 bases at J, with 11 bases in the middle. This CDR3 has 12 residues. Germline V gene data show CDR1 as MDHEN and CDR2 as SYDVKM. This clonotype was detected only a few times. Its target is not known. Every donor contributed 7.5 to 10 milliliters of peripheral blood by blood draw.

The chain uses TRBV28 and TRBJ1-4, with D uncertain. Material: blood. The TCR comes from a woman aged 18-29 years in good health. In DNA form, the CDR3 reads TGTGCCAGCAGTGGCCCAGAGAGAAAACTGTTTTTT. This codes for CASSGPERKLFF.